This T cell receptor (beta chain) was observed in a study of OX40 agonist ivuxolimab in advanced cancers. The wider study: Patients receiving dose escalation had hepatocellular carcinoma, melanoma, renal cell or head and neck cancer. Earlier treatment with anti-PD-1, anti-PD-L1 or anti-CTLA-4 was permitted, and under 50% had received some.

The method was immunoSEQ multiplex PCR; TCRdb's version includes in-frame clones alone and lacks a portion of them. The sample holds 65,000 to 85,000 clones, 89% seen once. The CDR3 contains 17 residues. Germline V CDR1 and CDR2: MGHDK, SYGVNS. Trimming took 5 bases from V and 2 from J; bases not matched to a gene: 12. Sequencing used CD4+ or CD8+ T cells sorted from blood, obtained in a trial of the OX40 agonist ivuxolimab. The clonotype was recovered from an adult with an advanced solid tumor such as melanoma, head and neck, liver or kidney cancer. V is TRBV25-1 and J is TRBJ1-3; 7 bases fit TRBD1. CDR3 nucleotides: TGTGCCAGCAGTACCGTACAGGGGCTTCAAACTGGAAACACCATATATTTT. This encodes CASSTVQGLQTGNTIYF.